This T cell receptor (beta chain) is drawn from a study of cytomegalovirus exposure and HLA in healthy donors. Whereas donors were nominally healthy upon sampling, unrecorded immune exposures were probable. Trimming cost V 2 bases and J 5 bases, with 14 bases left between them. Germline V gene sequence: CDR1 GTSNPN, CDR2 SVGIG (reference sequence). The length of the CDR3 is 14 residues. 13 Jbeta primers and 60 Vbeta primers were used for the PCR. The repertoire was sequenced with immunoSEQ multiplex PCR; TCRdb's copy has only in-frame clones and lacks some. Of about 97,000 clones in the sample, over 70% are singletons; the top ten hold 10%.

V usage is TRBV30 and J usage is TRBJ2-3, with D tentatively TRBD2 (5 bases). Input material: PBMCs. The sequence was collected from a man aged 50 to 60 in good health and CMV-seronegative. CDR3: CAWSSGVSGDTQYF. As DNA, the CDR3 is TGTGCCTGGAGTTCTGGGGTGAGCGGAGATACGCAGTATTTT.